Listed here are 21 T cell receptor beta chains from one sample, sequenced in a study of T cell repertoires in cytomegalovirus infection. TCRdb itself ran the reads through MiXCR, one entry per CDR3 protein. Among 200,000 or so distinct CDR3 sequences listed, roughly 20% were seen once. Sequencing was carried out using PBMCs. The receptors shown here come from a human donor in good health (CMV status not recorded). Some clones in this sample may be carry-over from other donors' samples.

This clonotype was seen only a few times. The J gene is TRBJ2-6, the V gene TRBV7-9; D is unresolved. This CDR3 has 19 amino acids. The V gene's germline CDR1 is SEHNR and CDR2 FQNEAQ (reference sequence). Between the trimmed V and J ends, which lost 2 bases and 0 bases, there was a span of 17 bases. For the CDR3, the DNA is TGTGCCAGCAGCTTACGTCCTTCGGCGACAAACTCTGGGGCCAACGTCCTGACTTTC. This translates into CASSLRPSATNSGANVLTF. The full variable domain, in which reference TRBV7-9 and TRBJ2-6 provide the parts outside the CDR3, is DTGVSQNPRHKITKRGQNVTFRCDPISEHNRLYWYRQTLGQGPEFLTYFQNEAQLEKSRLLSDRFSAERPKGSFSTLEIQRTEQGDSAMYLCASSLRPSATNSGANVLTFGAGSRLTVL.

The chain is built from TRBV27 and TRBJ2-1; TRBD1 matches at 7 bases. The CDR3 loop spans 19 amino acids. Germline CDR1 MNHEY, CDR2 SMNVEV (reference sequence). The trim removed 4 bases at V and 0 bases at J, leaving 15 bases unmatched. This CDR3 reads CASSWVGDRQPFSYNEQFF. Written as DNA, the CDR3 is TGTGCCAGCAGTTGGGTAGGGGACAGACAGCCTTTCTCCTACAATGAGCAGTTCTTC.

This clonotype turned up a few times. V gene TRBV19 combines with J gene TRBJ2-2; 10 positions agree with TRBD2. V shed 7 bases, J shed 6 bases, and the junction held 5 bases outside the gene matches. The germline V gene encodes CDR1 LNHDA and CDR2 SQIVND (reference sequence). The CDR3 loop spans 14 amino acids. The CDR3 nucleotides read TGTGCCAGTACTAGCGGGAGTGTCCCCGGGGAGCTGTTTTTT. Residues: CASTSGSVPGELFF. The entire variable domain, with the rest obtained from reference TRBV19 and TRBJ2-2, is as follows: DGGITQSPKYLFRKEGQNVTLSCEQNLNHDAMYWYRQDPGQGLRLIYYSQIVNDFQKGDIAEGYSVSREKKESFPLTVTSAQKNPTAFYLCASTSGSVPGELFFGEGSRLTVL.

The sample holds many counts of this clonotype. At one boundary the junction diverges from the germline segment, which might be a read error. This chain joins TRBV11-3 and TRBJ2-5, with D possibly matching TRBD2 (5 bases). The germline CDR1 and CDR2 sequences are SGHNT and YENEEA. The CDR3 runs to 14 residues. In DNA, the CDR3 is TGTGCCAGCAGCCTAGAGGACTCAATGAAGACCCAGTACTTC. Translation gives CASSLEDSMKTQYF.

The J gene is TRBJ2-2, the V gene TRBV6-2 or TRBV6-3, with 7 bases matching TRBD2. Germline assignment: CDR1 MNHEY and CDR2 SVGEGT. The V segment lost 0 bases and the J segment 6 bases; nucleotides outside the gene matches: 10. This CDR3 is 17 amino acids long. For the CDR3, the DNA is TGTGCCAGCAGTTACTCGACTCGCGGGAGAACCCCCGGGGAGCTGTTTTTT. This codes for CASSYSTRGRTPGELFF.

The V call is TRBV2, the J call TRBJ2-4, with D possibly matching TRBD2 (5 bases). CDR1 and CDR2 from the germline V gene are SNHLY and FYNNEI. This CDR3 contains 11 residues. Trimming stripped 5 bases from V and 6 bases from J, with 5 bases between. CDR3 region: CASSRGNIQYF. The CDR3 nucleotides are TGTGCCAGCAGTCGGGGAAACATTCAGTACTTC.

In its sample, this clonotype was seen many times. The chain has TRBV7-9 and TRBJ1-3; no clear D. V shed 5 bases and J shed 0 bases, with 11 bases lying between them. Looked up from germline, CDR1 is SEHNR and CDR2 is FQNEAQ (reference sequence). CDR3 size: 15 residues. Written as DNA, the CDR3 is TGTGCCAGCAGCCCCACCTTTAGCTCTGGAAACACCATATATTTT. It encodes CASSPTFSSGNTIYF.

In its sample, this clonotype was seen many times. The V gene is TRBV6-1, the J gene TRBJ1-4, with D possibly TRBD1 on 6 matching bases. The germline V and J ends were trimmed by 5 bases and 3 bases, with 10 bases remaining between them. CDR1 MNHNS and CDR2 SASEGT come from the germline V gene. This CDR3 contains 14 residues. The CDR3 loop is CASSNRVSNEKLFF. Written as DNA, the CDR3 is TGTGCCAGCAGTAACAGGGTTTCTAATGAAAAACTGTTTTTT.

The chain combines TRBV25-1 with TRBJ1-3; D is ambiguous. This CDR3 contains 14 residues. The V gene lost 8 bases and the J gene lost 3 bases, with 14 bases spanning the gap. Germline assignment: CDR1 MGHDK and CDR2 SYGVNS. The CDR3 DNA sequence: TGTGCCAGCTCCAACGGAGACGGTGGAAACACCATATATTTT. It yields the protein CASSNGDGGNTIYF. Full variable domain (outside the CDR3, taken from reference TRBV25-1 and TRBJ1-3): EADIYQTPRYLVIGTGKKITLECSQTMGHDKMYWYQQDPGMELHLIHYSYGVNSTEKGDLSSESTVSRIRTEHFPLTLESARPSHTSQYLCASSNGDGGNTIYFGEGSWLTVV.

This clonotype was picked up a small number of times. This chain joins TRBV5-1 and TRBJ2-3; D is possibly TRBD1 or TRBD2 (5 bases each). The CDR3 contains 15 residues. The germline V and J ends were trimmed by 1 base and 2 bases, with 11 bases remaining between them. The germline gives CDR1 SGHRS, CDR2 YFSETQ. The chain's CDR3 is CASSLSRDVTDTQYF. CDR3 in DNA: TGCGCCAGCAGCTTGTCTCGGGACGTCACAGATACGCAGTATTTT.

The rearrangement links TRBV24-1 to TRBJ2-5, with D perhaps matching TRBD2 (5 bases). The CDR3 length is 13 residues. Germline V lookup: CDR1 KGHDR, CDR2 SFDVKD. Trimming cost V 4 bases and J 5 bases, with 10 bases left between them. DNA for the CDR3: TGTGCCACCAGTGAGCCCAGAGGGGAGACCCAGTACTTC. Its protein product is CATSEPRGETQYF.

This clonotype came up a few times. J is TRBJ2-1 and V is TRBV11-2; TRBD2 matches 7 bases. Germline CDR1 SGHAT, CDR2 FQNNGV. After removal of 7 bases from V and 6 bases from J, the junction contained 21 bases not matched to a gene. The CDR3 totals 18 residues. The DNA for the CDR3 is TGTGCCAGCACCCCTTGGGGTAGCGGGCATTTAGGGGCCAATGAGCAGTTCTTC. Translating it yields CASTPWGSGHLGANEQFF. The complete variable domain, with remaining parts taken from reference TRBV11-2 and TRBJ2-1, reads EAGVAQSPRYKIIEKRQSVAFWCNPISGHATLYWYQQILGQGPKLLIQFQNNGVVDDSQLPKDRFSAERLKGVDSTLKIQPAKLEDSAVYLCASTPWGSGHLGANEQFFGPGTRLTVL.

This rearrangement joins TRBV5-1 to TRBJ1-4, with no clear D. The CDR3 loop spans 14 amino acids. Germline V lookup: CDR1 SGHRS, CDR2 YFSETQ. V was clipped by 0 bases and J by 3 bases, with 6 bases between them. CDR3 amino acids: CASSLEQPNEKLFF. The CDR3 DNA reads TGCGCCAGCAGCTTGGAACAGCCTAATGAAAAACTGTTTTTT.

This clonotype was observed a handful of times. The chain has TRBV12-3 or TRBV12-4 and TRBJ1-4; D is uncertain. Trimming pared 7 bases from V and 4 bases from J, leaving 16 bases between. The CDR3 has 15 amino acids. In DNA form, the CDR3 reads TGTGCCAGCACCCTCGTTGGCGTTGGTAATGAAAAACTGTTTTTT. Its protein product is CASTLVGVGNEKLFF.

Only a few counts were recorded for this clonotype. This chain connects TRBV3-1 to TRBJ2-1; D is tentatively TRBD1 or TRBD2 (5 bases each). CDR3 length: 19 amino acids. CDR1 and CDR2 (germline): LGHDT, YNNKEL (reference sequence). V was clipped by 4 bases and J by 7 bases, with 29 bases between them. The CDR3 region is CASSPAEGLRLGELNEQFF. The CDR3 nucleotides read TGTGCCAGCAGCCCCGCCGAAGGCCTCAGACTGGGGGAGTTAAATGAGCAGTTCTTC.

The V call is TRBV28, the J call TRBJ1-4, with D possibly being TRBD1 (6 bases). The CDR3 spans 14 residues. The germline gives CDR1 MDHEN, CDR2 SYDVKM. The V gene lost 8 bases and the J gene lost 6 bases, with 16 bases spanning the gap. CDR3 protein: CASRWGLSDEKLFF. The CDR3 bases are TGTGCCAGCCGTTGGGGGCTCTCCGATGAAAAACTGTTTTTT.

This clonotype showed up many times. V usage is TRBV7-3 and J usage is TRBJ2-1; D tentatively fits TRBD1 or TRBD2 (5 bases each). This CDR3 is built from 15 residues. Germline V CDR1 and CDR2: SGHTA, FQGTGA. Trimming pared 1 base from V and 0 bases from J, leaving 7 bases between. CDR3 region: CASSLSGGSYNEQFF. The CDR3 DNA is TGTGCCAGCAGCTTAAGTGGGGGCTCCTACAATGAGCAGTTCTTC. Combining the CDR3 with reference TRBV7-3 and TRBJ2-1 gives the whole variable domain GAGVSQTPSNKVTEKGKYVELRCDPISGHTALYWYRQSLGQGPEFLIYFQGTGAADDSGLPNDRFFAVRPEGSVSTLKIQRTERGDSAVYLCASSLSGGSYNEQFFGPGTRLTVL.

This clonotype was picked up a small number of times. V is TRBV19 and J is TRBJ1-2; D not certain. There are 13 residues in the CDR3. V was pared by 8 bases and J by 7 bases, with 17 bases between. CDR1 is LNHDA, CDR2 SQIVND, per germline (reference sequence). The chain's CDR3 is CASAGSLYAGYTF. For the CDR3, the DNA is TGTGCCAGTGCGGGATCCCTCTATGCTGGCTACACCTTC.

This clonotype was recorded at least ten times. This chain joins TRBV7-2 and TRBJ2-2; D is undetermined. This CDR3 region has 14 residues. Germline assignment: CDR1 SGHTA and CDR2 FQGNSA. The V and J ends lost 5 bases and 0 bases respectively, with 7 bases between them. The CDR3 sequence is CASSRTANTGELFF. The CDR3 nucleotides read TGTGCCAGCAGCAGGACGGCGAACACCGGGGAGCTGTTTTTT.

This clonotype was seen a few times. The rearrangement joins TRBV20-1 to TRBJ2-7, with no clear D. CDR3 size: 14 residues. The germline V gene has CDR1 DFQATT and CDR2 SNEGSKA (reference sequence). The ends were cut back, 1 base at V and 3 bases at J, with 13 bases in the middle. CDR3 residues: CSARVTKGYYEQYF. The CDR3, as DNA: TGCAGTGCTAGAGTGACAAAGGGATACTACGAGCAGTACTTC.

The chain is built from TRBV7-6 and TRBJ2-3, with 7 bases lining up with TRBD1. J gave up 2 bases and V 5 bases, and 7 bases lay outside the gene matches. The germline V gene encodes CDR1 SGHVS and CDR2 FNYEAQ. The CDR3 runs to 15 residues. Written as DNA, the CDR3 is TGTGCCAGCAGCCAGAGGGGACAGACCACAGATACGCAGTATTTT. It encodes CASSQRGQTTDTQYF.